This T cell receptor beta chain was sequenced during a study of T cells in Graves' hyperthyroidism and ophthalmopathy. Study-wide context: Initial diagnosis, before any treatment, was when peripheral blood was collected.

As to this clonotype: Its matching antigen is unknown.

The source material, RNA transcripts, was used to amplify TCR beta CDR3 regions. The HTBI primer set drove a first-round RT-PCR of the TCR CDR3. TCRdb used MiXCR to reprocess the multiplex PCR reads, holding one entry per CDR3 protein. The sample has around 600,000 distinct CDR3 sequences; 12% to 15% are singletons. With V trimmed by 6 bases and J by 0 bases, 25 bases remained unmatched. The CDR3 spans 21 residues. Germline V gene lookup returns CDR1 DFQATT and CDR2 SNEGSKA (reference sequence). From under 12 ml of fresh peripheral blood, PBMCs were isolated. Notes on the study in general: Peripheral blood also featured most of the thyroid clonotypes expanded above 0.001.

Sequenced input: blood. This chain connects TRBV20-1 to TRBJ2-7; 11 bases map to TRBD2. This TCR came from a woman in her late teens or twenties with Graves' ophthalmopathy. The DNA of the CDR3 is TGCAGTGCCCAGACCGACGGGGGACTAGCGGTGGGCTACGAAAGCTCCTACGAGCAGTACTTC. Protein sequence: CSAQTDGGLAVGYESSYEQYF.